This T cell receptor (delta chain) originates from a study of human gamma delta and Vdelta1 T cells (dated by TCRdb to the late 2010s). About the study as a whole: In this study, the researchers looked at Delta One T cells, which are Vd1+ gamma-delta T cells, to see how well they work as cytotoxic effectors against acute myeloid leukemia.

A remark on this clone: Its recognized antigen is unknown. No base quality information exists; no much larger clone differs at one position.

Results and caveats for the whole study, not just this receptor: According to the report, Delta One T cells were polyclonal and showed broad cytotoxic targeting of acute myeloid leukemia.

CDR1 and CDR2 are read off the germline V gene as TSWWSYY and QGS. The CDR3 measures 19 amino acids from cysteine to phenylalanine. The CDR3 DNA has 57 bases and is translated from base 1. From V the trimming removes 0 bases and from J it removes 0 bases, while the gene matches leave 11 bases of the junction unaccounted for. The library was made by PCR. Sequencing was carried out with an Illumina MiSeq. With CATT, TCRdb called clones again from the public reads; duplicate DNA rows were later joined. This sample holds around 6,000 delta-chain clones; around 41% were observed only once. The top ten clones comprise approximately 9% of the sample.

The sample was Vdelta1 gamma-delta T cells from blood grown in culture (DOT cells). This sample's cell subset or site label indicates: Delta One T cells, in vitro expanded/differentiated Vd1+ gamma-delta T cells. The source is a human donor in good health. This receptor chain uses TRDV1 and TRDJ1, with 9 central nucleotides matching TRDD3. The nucleotide sequence reads as follows: TGTGCTCTTGGGGAACTATACCCTTACTGGGGGAACTACACCGATAAACTCATCTTT. The resulting protein is CALGELYPYWGNYTDKLIF.